The entry below describes one TCR beta chain. The source of the sample is a study of blood T cell repertoires in COVID-19. Study information: The United States, Italy and Spain provided the acute and convalescent COVID-19 samples. PBMCs, B-cell-depleted T cells, or T cells provided the cDNA or gDNA that made up the material.

Original analysis: Nucleated cell counts were estimated from reference gene primer amplification. Libraries were prepared by immunoSEQ multiplex PCR; TCRdb keeps only in-frame clonotypes and omits some of them. For V, J and clone size, that table is used; D and trimming come from the DNA. The repertoire has some 18,000 clones, roughly 86% of them found once; the top ten carry around 10%. V was trimmed by 7 bases and J by 3 bases, leaving 13 bases between them. The CDR3 is made up of 14 amino acids. Germline V gene sequence: CDR1 MNHEY, CDR2 SMNVEV (reference sequence). The receptor comes from a human donor in a cohort sampled during active COVID-19. Specimen: peripheral blood. V usage is TRBV27 and J usage is TRBJ2-1, with a weak D call TRBD1 (6 bases). Written as DNA, the CDR3 is TGTGCCAGCACTCAGGGGACACTCTACAATGAGCAGTTCTTC. Residues: CASTQGTLYNEQFF.